These 11 T cell receptor beta chains were all obtained from the same sample, sequenced in a study of monozygotic twins with inflammatory bowel disease. Following a re-call of the 5' RACE reads, TCRdb has one entry per CDR3 protein and lacks DNA. The repertoire table contains approximately 420,000 distinct CDR3 sequences. Sequences were obtained from blood. The receptors were sampled from a human donor with ulcerative colitis or Crohn's disease, or a healthy co-twin of an affected twin (not recorded which).

The rearrangement links TRBV15 to TRBJ2-2; TCRdb's assignment of TRBD1 cannot be checked, as there is no DNA. This CDR3 comprises 16 residues. Per germline, CDR1 LNHNV and CDR2 YYDKDF (reference sequence). The CDR3 is CATSRDPGGWTGELFF.

This chain links TRBV5-5 with TRBJ1-3; TCRdb proposes TRBD1, but this gene call is untestable without DNA. CDR1 and CDR2 (germline): SGHKS, YYEKEE (reference sequence). This CDR3 region has 16 residues. CDR3: CASSARGDSSGNTIYF.

This chain connects TRBV12-3 or TRBV12-4 to TRBJ2-7; the TRBD2 assignment by TCRdb is unverifiable without DNA. The CDR3 runs 14 residues. The CDR3 protein is CASSLASRVNEQYF.

The chain joins TRBV20-1 to TRBJ2-5; without DNA, the TCRdb call of TRBD2 cannot be checked. The germline CDR1 and CDR2 sequences are DFQATT and SNEGSKA (reference sequence). The CDR3 is made up of 17 amino acids. CDR3 loop: CSARDLLSGGIRETQYF.

The chain carries TRBV5-1 and TRBJ1-1; TCRdb gives TRBD1 as the D gene, but with no DNA this cannot be confirmed. Germline V gene sequence: CDR1 SGHRS, CDR2 YFSETQ. The CDR3 runs 15 residues. The CDR3 loop is CASSLAQGAGTEAFF.

The chain employs TRBV19 and TRBJ1-5; as DNA is missing, the TRBD1 call by TCRdb cannot be tested. The CDR3 sequence is 15 residues long. Germline-derived CDR1 and CDR2 are LNHDA and SQIVND (reference sequence). This chain's CDR3 is CASSLQDSLNQPQHF.

V and J are TRBV6-5 and TRBJ2-2. The CDR3 length is 16 residues. Germline CDR1 is MNHEY and CDR2 is SVGAGI. The chain's CDR3 is CASSYSSRSNTGELFF.

The J gene is TRBJ2-5, the V gene TRBV11-1; the D gene TCRdb calls, TRBD2, cannot be checked with no DNA. Germline assignment: CDR1 SGHAT and CDR2 FQDESV (reference sequence). CDR3 length: 20 residues. CDR3 protein: CASSLAPSGRLWGSEETQYF.

The rearrangement uses TRBV11-2 and TRBJ2-7. Germline lookup yields CDR1 SGHAT and CDR2 FQNNGV. This CDR3 region has 15 residues. CDR3 in amino acids: CASSLGLTESHEQYF.

This chain links TRBV28 with TRBJ2-3. CDR1 is MDHEN and CDR2 is SYDVKM in the germline V gene. CDR3 length equals 16 residues. CDR3 in amino acids: CASSLRFQHRSDTQYF.

The V and J genes are TRBV12-3 or TRBV12-4 and TRBJ1-4. The CDR3 sequence is 15 residues long. Here the CDR3 reads CASSLGLALNEKLFF.